Each of the 17 T cell receptor beta chains below was sequenced from the same sample in a study of T cells in Graves' hyperthyroidism and ophthalmopathy. The CDR3 regions of TCR beta were amplified from RNA transcripts. First-round RT-PCR targeting the TCR CDR3 was performed with the HTBI primer set. TCRdb processed the multiplex PCR reads anew with MiXCR; each CDR3 protein has one entry. The repertoire holds 90,000 to 120,000 distinct CDR3 sequences, with approximately 16% as singletons. The specimen sequenced was blood. These receptors were taken from a woman aged 45-65 years with Graves' hyperthyroidism.

Worth noting for this clonotype: The CDR3 does not close with the conserved phenylalanine or tryptophan, likely indicating a read error. The rearrangement joins TRBV6-9 to TRBJ1-3, with a tentative D call TRBD1 (5 bases). This CDR3 is built from 19 residues. CDR1 and CDR2 from the germline V gene are MNHGY and SVAAGI. CDR3 coding DNA: TGTGCCTGCAGTTTTGGGGCAGGGACGAATCTAAACTCTGGAAACACCATATATTCT. Amino acid sequence: CACSFGAGTNLNSGNTIYS.

By proportion, this clonotype is medium-sized. The chain uses TRBV30 and TRBJ1-1, with TRBD1 matching 8 bases. With V trimmed by 5 bases and J by 3 bases, 11 bases remained unmatched. CDR3 size: 15 residues. The germline gives CDR1 GTSNPN, CDR2 SVGIG (reference sequence). CDR3 in amino acids: CAWSLPGQGYTEAFF. For the CDR3, the DNA is TGTGCCTGGTCCCTTCCAGGACAGGGATACACTGAAGCTTTCTTT.

This clonotype was detected a few times. J is TRBJ2-5 and V is TRBV5-1; the match to TRBD2 covers 8 bases. V gave up 4 bases and J gave up 3 bases; unmatched junction bases: 5. CDR3 length equals 14 residues. The germline V gene encodes CDR1 SGHRS and CDR2 YFSETQ. In DNA form, the CDR3 reads TGCGCCAGCAGCACCCCGGGACTAGAAGAGACCCAGTACTTC. Its translation: CASSTPGLEETQYF.

This clonotype has at least ten counts. The chain is built from TRBV28 and TRBJ2-1, with 14 positions matching TRBD2. There are 16 residues in the CDR3. The junction had 10 bases not matched to a gene; V was cut back by 5 bases and J by 10 bases. Germline V gene sequence: CDR1 MDHEN, CDR2 SYDVKM. The CDR3 loop is CASSTPGTSGSEEQFF. CDR3 bases: TGTGCCAGCAGTACCCCCGGGACTAGCGGGAGCGAGGAGCAGTTCTTC.

This chain links TRBV24-1 with TRBJ2-3; D gene unclear. In germline, CDR1 is KGHDR, CDR2 SFDVKD. Trimming removed 4 bases at V and 4 bases at J, with 8 bases between. CDR3 size: 13 residues. This CDR3 reads CATSERRADTQYF. The CDR3 region has the DNA TGTGCCACCAGTGAACGGAGAGCAGATACGCAGTATTTT.

This clonotype appeared many times. The rearrangement joins TRBV6-5 to TRBJ2-1; 12 positions match TRBD2. The length of the CDR3 is 16 residues. The V segment lost 2 bases and the J segment 6 bases; nucleotides outside the gene matches: 5. Germline-derived CDR1 and CDR2 are MNHEY and SVGAGI. DNA of the CDR3: TGTGCCAGCAGTTACAGAGGACTAGCGGGGCGCAATGAGCAGTTCTTC. It encodes CASSYRGLAGRNEQFF.

This clonotype was counted ten times or more. The chain recombines TRBV5-1 with TRBJ2-5, with D perhaps TRBD2 (5 bases). The CDR3 extends over 14 amino acids. The germline CDR1 and CDR2 sequences are SGHRS and YFSETQ. The V end was cut by 2 bases, the J end by 4 bases, with 12 bases between. The chain's CDR3 is CASSFEGLRETQYF. The CDR3 DNA sequence: TGCGCCAGCAGCTTTGAGGGTTTGCGAGAGACCCAGTACTTC. Full variable domain (remainder filled in from reference TRBV5-1 and TRBJ2-5): KAGVTQTPRYLIKTRGQQVTLSCSPISGHRSVSWYQQTPGQGLQFLFEYFSETQRNKGNFPGRFSGRQFSNSRSEMNVSTLELGDSALYLCASSFEGLRETQYFGPGTRLLVL.

In its sample, this clonotype was seen many times. The chain carries TRBV2 and TRBJ1-1; D call uncertain. The CDR3 runs to 14 residues. V dropped 7 bases and J dropped 1 base, with 13 bases sitting between them. Germline V gene sequence: CDR1 SNHLY, CDR2 FYNNEI. The CDR3 DNA sequence: TGTGCCAGCAAGGTCGAGGGAGGGAACACTGAAGCTTTCTTT. Translated: CASKVEGGNTEAFF.

Many counts were recorded for this clonotype. CDR3 in amino acids: CSVARDRGNNEQFF. DNA for the CDR3: TGCAGCGTAGCCCGGGACAGGGGGAACAATGAGCAGTTCTTC. This chain links TRBV29-1 with TRBJ2-1, with 11 nucleotides matching TRBD1. CDR1 and CDR2 (germline): SQVTM, ANQGSEA. The CDR3 is 14 residues long. V trimming: 6 bases; J trimming: 5 bases; junction bases outside the gene matches: 6.

This clonotype was seen at least ten times. This chain uses TRBV27 with TRBJ2-1; D possibly uses TRBD1 or TRBD2 (5 bases each). The V end lost 5 bases, the J end lost 5 bases, and 13 bases lay between the germline ends. This CDR3 comprises 14 residues. Germline loops: CDR1 MNHEY, CDR2 SMNVEV (reference sequence). CDR3 sequence: CASSTPGTHNEQFF. CDR3 nucleotides: TGTGCCAGCAGTACGCCCGGGACCCACAATGAGCAGTTCTTC.

At least ten counts were recorded for this clonotype. This chain connects TRBV5-1 to TRBJ1-6, with 9 nucleotides matching TRBD1. With 7 bases clipped from V and 4 bases from J, the junction kept 6 bases outside the gene matches. Germline loops: CDR1 SGHRS, CDR2 YFSETQ. The CDR3 has 15 amino acids. The CDR3 protein is CASRGTGNYNSPLHF. The CDR3, as DNA: TGCGCCAGCCGGGGGACAGGGAATTATAATTCACCCCTCCACTTT.

This clonotype was counted many times. This rearrangement joins TRBV29-1 to TRBJ2-7; D unclear. From germline, CDR1 is SQVTM and CDR2 ANQGSEA. V was cut by 8 bases and J by 2 bases, with 7 bases left in between. The CDR3 is 10 amino acids. CDR3 in DNA: TGCAGCCCCCCGGCCTACGAGCAGTACTTC. Protein product: CSPPAYEQYF.

This clonotype has ten or more counts. This chain connects TRBV7-2 to TRBJ2-1; possible D gene TRBD2, 6 bases. V lost 1 base and J lost 6, with 7 bases in between. There are 13 residues in the CDR3. Germline V gene sequence: CDR1 SGHTA, CDR2 FQGNSA. CDR3 residues: CASSLGGANEQFF. Here the CDR3 DNA reads TGTGCCAGCAGCTTAGGCGGGGCCAATGAGCAGTTCTTC.

In its sample, this clonotype was seen many times. V usage is TRBV7-9 and J usage is TRBJ2-5, with 13 bases identical to TRBD2. The CDR3 spans 19 residues. Germline V gives CDR1 SEHNR, CDR2 FQNEAQ (reference sequence). Trimming removed 4 bases from V and 5 bases from J; junction bases left unmatched: 16. The CDR3 here is CASSSRALATSGRTETQYF. In nucleotides, the CDR3 is TGTGCCAGCAGCTCTAGGGCTCTCGCGACTAGCGGGAGGACGGAGACCCAGTACTTC.

Many counts were recorded for this clonotype. The V gene is TRBV5-8, the J gene TRBJ2-1; 11 bases match TRBD2. The CDR3 is 15 residues long. Germline values: CDR1 SGHTS, CDR2 YDEGEE. V was pared by 4 bases and J by 4 bases, with 4 bases of the junction left unmatched. This chain's CDR3 is CASSTGTSGYNEQFF. The DNA for the CDR3 is TGTGCCAGCAGCACCGGGACTAGCGGATACAATGAGCAGTTCTTC.

This clonotype showed up many times. The genes are TRBV6-1 and TRBJ2-3; no clear D. CDR1 and CDR2 (germline): MNHNS, SASEGT. This CDR3 is 14 amino acids long. V gave up 0 bases and J gave up 0 bases, with 4 bases separating them. The CDR3 region is CASSEARSTDTQYF. As DNA, the CDR3 is TGTGCCAGCAGTGAAGCGAGGAGCACAGATACGCAGTATTTT.

This clonotype was detected many times. The V gene is TRBV30, the J gene TRBJ2-5; perhaps TRBD2 as D (6 bases). The CDR3 has 11 amino acids. CDR1 is GTSNPN, CDR2 SVGIG, per germline (reference sequence). The germline V and J ends were trimmed by 1 base and 13 bases, with 13 bases remaining between them. DNA for the CDR3: TGTGCCTGGAGTGATAGAGCGGGTCTGTACTTC. It translates to CAWSDRAGLYF.